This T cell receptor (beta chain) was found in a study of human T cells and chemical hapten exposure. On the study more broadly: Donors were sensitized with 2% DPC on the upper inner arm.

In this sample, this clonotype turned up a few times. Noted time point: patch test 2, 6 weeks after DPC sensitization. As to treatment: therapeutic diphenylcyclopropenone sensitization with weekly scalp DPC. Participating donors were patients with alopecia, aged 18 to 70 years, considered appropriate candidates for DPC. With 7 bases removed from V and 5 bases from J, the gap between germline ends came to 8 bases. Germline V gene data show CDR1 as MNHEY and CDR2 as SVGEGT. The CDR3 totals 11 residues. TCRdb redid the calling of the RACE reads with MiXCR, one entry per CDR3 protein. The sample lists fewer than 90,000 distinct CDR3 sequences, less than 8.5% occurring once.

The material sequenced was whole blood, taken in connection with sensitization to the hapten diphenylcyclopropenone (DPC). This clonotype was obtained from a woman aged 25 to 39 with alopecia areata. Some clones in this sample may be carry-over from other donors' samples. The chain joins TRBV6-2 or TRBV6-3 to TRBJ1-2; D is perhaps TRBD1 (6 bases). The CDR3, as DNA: TGTGCCAGCACCACAGGGTATGGCTACACCTTC. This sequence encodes CASTTGYGYTF.